The 10 T cell receptor beta chains listed next were all sequenced from one sample in a study of T cell responses to AZD1222 COVID-19 vaccine. Sequenced by immunoSEQ multiplex PCR; TCRdb stores in-frame clones only, minus some. Counted here are approximately 120,000 clones, approximately 90% occurring once; the ten biggest clones make up 4.4%. The sequencing here drew on peripheral blood, taken on day 0 of AZD1222 vaccination. The origin of the receptors is an adult in good health.

The chain couples TRBV19 to TRBJ2-6, with TRBD1 matching over 10 bases. Germline V lookup: CDR1 LNHDA, CDR2 SQIVND (reference sequence). This CDR3 has 16 amino acids. V lost 9 bases and J lost 2; bases outside the gene matches: 7. In nucleotides, the CDR3 is TGTGCCAGCCGCGACAGGGGGCGCGCTGGGGCCAACGTCCTGACTTTC. This translates into CASRDRGRAGANVLTF.

A few counts support this clone. The V call is TRBV19, the J call TRBJ1-1; a possible D gene is TRBD1 (5 bases). V gave up 3 bases and J gave up 1 base, with 12 bases separating them. Per germline, CDR1 LNHDA and CDR2 SQIVND (reference sequence). The CDR3 has 15 residues. The DNA of the CDR3 is TGTGCCAGTAGTATGGTTAGCAGGGCGAACACTGAAGCTTTCTTT. Its translation is CASSMVSRANTEAFF.

This clone appeared a single time. V and J are TRBV9 and TRBJ2-1; no clear D gene. The CDR3 covers 14 residues. Trimming removed 0 bases from V and 6 bases from J, with 10 bases in between. In germline, CDR1 is SGDLS, CDR2 YYNGEE. The CDR3 nucleotides read TGTGCCAGCAGCGTAGCTAAAGTGTCCAATGAGCAGTTCTTC. Residues: CASSVAKVSNEQFF. The variable domain in full, with the rest retrieved from reference TRBV9 and TRBJ2-1, is DSGVTQTPKHLITATGQRVTLRCSPRSGDLSVYWYQQSLDQGLQFLIQYYNGEERAKGNILERFSAQQFPDLHSELNLSSLELGDSALYFCASSVAKVSNEQFFGPGTRLTVL.

The gene calls are TRBV2 and TRBJ2-7; D may correspond to TRBD1 or TRBD2 (5 bases each). Germline CDR1 SNHLY, CDR2 FYNNEI. Trimming pared 3 bases from V and 1 base from J, leaving 10 bases between. This CDR3 spans 14 amino acids. CDR3: CASSERGESYEQYF. The CDR3 bases are TGTGCCAGCAGTGAGAGGGGTGAGTCCTACGAGCAGTACTTC. The entire variable domain, with the rest obtained from reference TRBV2 and TRBJ2-7, is as follows: EPEVTQTPSHQVTQMGQEVILRCVPISNHLYFYWYRQILGQKVEFLVSFYNNEISEKSEIFDDQFSVERPDGSNFTLKIRSTKLEDSAMYFCASSERGESYEQYFGPGTRLTVT.

The DNA for the CDR3 is TGTGCCACCAGCAGCATGACAGGGAATCAAGAGACCCAGTACTTC. Translating it yields CATSSMTGNQETQYF. The chain employs TRBV15 and TRBJ2-5, with 7 bases aligning to TRBD1. The CDR3 runs 15 residues. Losses at the gene ends were 3 bases for V and 2 bases for J; bases not matched to a gene: 6. From germline, CDR1 is LNHNV and CDR2 YYDKDF (reference sequence). Full variable domain (missing parts from reference TRBV15 and TRBJ2-5): DAMVIQNPRYQVTQFGKPVTLSCSQTLNHNVMYWYQQKSSQAPKLLFHYYDKDFNNEADTPDNFQSRRPNTSFCFLDIRSPGLGDTAMYLCATSSMTGNQETQYFGPGTRLLVL.

This sequence joins TRBV18 and TRBJ1-1, with D perhaps matching TRBD1 (6 bases). In germline, CDR1 is KGHSH, CDR2 LQKENI. V was cut by 5 bases and J by 4 bases, with 14 bases left in between. This CDR3 contains 14 residues. CDR3 nucleotide sequence: TGTGCCAGCTCATCGACAGGTTCCTCCACTGAAGCTTTCTTT. Translation: CASSSTGSSTEAFF.

This chain links TRBV9 with TRBJ2-4, with D hard to call. In germline, CDR1 is SGDLS, CDR2 YYNGEE. Deletions cut 0 bases from V and 8 bases from J, with 12 bases between. The CDR3 spans 14 residues. The CDR3 here is CASSVDSISDIQYF. For the CDR3, the DNA is TGTGCCAGCAGCGTAGACAGTATTAGTGACATTCAGTACTTC. The variable domain in full, with the rest retrieved from reference TRBV9 and TRBJ2-4, is DSGVTQTPKHLITATGQRVTLRCSPRSGDLSVYWYQQSLDQGLQFLIQYYNGEERAKGNILERFSAQQFPDLHSELNLSSLELGDSALYFCASSVDSISDIQYFGAGTRLSVL.

The V and J genes are TRBV7-9 and TRBJ1-2; maybe TRBD1 (6 bases). Per the germline V gene, CDR1 is SEHNR and CDR2 is FQNEAQ (reference sequence). V lost 3 bases and J 4 bases, leaving 15 bases between the germline ends. This CDR3 is built from 15 residues. The CDR3 protein is CASSFGQNFGYGYTF. The CDR3 region has the DNA TGTGCCAGCAGCTTCGGACAGAACTTTGGCTATGGCTACACCTTC.

The chain links TRBV24-1 to TRBJ2-7, with D tentatively TRBD2 (6 bases). V was shortened by 5 bases and J by 0 bases, with 19 bases between the two germline ends. This CDR3 is built from 17 residues. Germline values: CDR1 KGHDR, CDR2 SFDVKD. In nucleotides, the CDR3 is TGTGCCACCAGTGTCCACCCCGGGACTCCGAGCTCCTACGAGCAGTACTTC. Translating it yields CATSVHPGTPSSYEQYF.

The V call is TRBV28, the J call TRBJ2-3, with D perhaps being TRBD1 or TRBD2 (7 bases each). Germline-derived CDR1 and CDR2 are MDHEN and SYDVKM. The CDR3 totals 14 residues. This CDR3 is CASRGGFSTDTQYF. CDR3 DNA: TGTGCGTCCAGGGGGGGATTCAGCACAGATACGCAGTATTTT.